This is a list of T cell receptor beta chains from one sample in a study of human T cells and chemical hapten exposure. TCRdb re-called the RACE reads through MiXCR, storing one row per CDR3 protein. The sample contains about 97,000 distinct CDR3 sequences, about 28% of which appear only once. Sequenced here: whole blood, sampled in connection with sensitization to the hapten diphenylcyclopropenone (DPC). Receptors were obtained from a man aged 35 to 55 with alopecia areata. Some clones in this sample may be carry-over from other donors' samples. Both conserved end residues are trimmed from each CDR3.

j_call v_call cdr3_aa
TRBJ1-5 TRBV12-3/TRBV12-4 ASSLKNQPQH
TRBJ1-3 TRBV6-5 ASSYSAFQSSGNTIY
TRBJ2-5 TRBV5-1 ASSLAVQGHRETQY
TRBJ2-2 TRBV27 ASSFLGHGELF
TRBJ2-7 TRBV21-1 ASSKPQEVKTSYEQY
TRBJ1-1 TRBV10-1 ASSVAGTGPTEAF
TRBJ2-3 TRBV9 ASSAQGVTDTQY
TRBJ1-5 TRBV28 ASSPSMDSNQPQH
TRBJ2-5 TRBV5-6 ASSLLRREGQETQY
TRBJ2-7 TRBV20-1 SGSDRALSYEQY
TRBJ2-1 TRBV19 ASREDPGTYNEQF
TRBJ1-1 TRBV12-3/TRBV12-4 ASSRRQGRDTEAF
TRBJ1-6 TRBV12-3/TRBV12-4 ASSPTGDNSPLH
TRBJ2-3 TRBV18 ASSPPGTDTQY
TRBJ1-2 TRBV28 ASSLLKGADGYT
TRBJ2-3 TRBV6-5 ASSRDYGTDTQY
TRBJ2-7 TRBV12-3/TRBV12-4 ASSSRRGIYEQY
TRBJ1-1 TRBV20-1 SAENQQGRTEAF
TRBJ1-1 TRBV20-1 SAKNRQGQNTEAF
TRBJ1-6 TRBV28 ASSRGTGGPPLH
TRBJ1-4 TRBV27 ASSSWTGKLF
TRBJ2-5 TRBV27 ASSSLTGAEETQY
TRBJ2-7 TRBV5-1 ASSAGTDTFNYEQY
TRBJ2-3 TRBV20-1 SALRDTSTDTQY
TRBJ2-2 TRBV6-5 ASSYSRLGPGELF
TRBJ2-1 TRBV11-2 ASSLTEYNEQF
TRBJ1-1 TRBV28 ASSPGHAEAF
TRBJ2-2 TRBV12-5 ASGLNQGAVVTGELF
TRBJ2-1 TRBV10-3 AIGLAGGDEQF
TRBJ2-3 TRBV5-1 ASSSGLAGGTRTDTQY
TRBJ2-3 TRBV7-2 ASSFRGSMADTQY
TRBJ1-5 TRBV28 ASSPIDRVNQPQH
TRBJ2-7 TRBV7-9 ASSPSWGGNYEQY
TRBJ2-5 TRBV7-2 ASSPQSTGRAETQY
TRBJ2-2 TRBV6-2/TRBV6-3 ASSSPSGTKRGELF
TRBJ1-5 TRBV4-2 ASSQEGKTAPNQPQH
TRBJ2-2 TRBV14 ASSPAEPLGRLNTGELF
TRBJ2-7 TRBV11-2 ASSSAGAHYEQY
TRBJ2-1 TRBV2 ASSDMAGGYNEQF
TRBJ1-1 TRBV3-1 ASSPADRANTEAF
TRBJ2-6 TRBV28 ASNPMPGANVLT
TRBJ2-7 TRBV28 ASRYDRGTYEQY
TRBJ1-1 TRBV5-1 ASSLPTGGMNTEAF
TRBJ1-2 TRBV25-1 ASSDSTVGGYT
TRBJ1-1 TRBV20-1 SARDHFRGRALTF
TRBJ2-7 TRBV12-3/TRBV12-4 ASSLNGDEQY
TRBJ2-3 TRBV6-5 ASSYSGSGKSTDTQY
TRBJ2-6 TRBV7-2 ASSFGTGQISGANVLT
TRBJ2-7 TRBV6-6 ASSYEALYEQY
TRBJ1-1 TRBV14 ASSQRRPLNTEAF
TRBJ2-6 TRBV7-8 ASSLGQVAGANVLT
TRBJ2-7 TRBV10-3 AISGYLDRPYEQY
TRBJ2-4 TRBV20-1 SAREASLAKNIQY
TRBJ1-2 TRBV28 ASSFAQGSYGYT
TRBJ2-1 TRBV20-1 SAIRREPHNEQF